The sequence of this T cell receptor beta chain was determined in a study of blood T cell repertoires in COVID-19. About the research overall: The study drew acute and convalescent COVID-19 samples from the United States, Italy and Spain.

The CDR3 sequence is 13 residues long. V was cut by 6 bases and J by 5 bases, with 13 bases left in between. CDR1 MDHEN and CDR2 SYDVKM come from the germline V gene. Original processing methods: Counts of nucleated cells, estimated from reference gene primer amplification, were obtained. Method: immunoSEQ multiplex PCR; TCRdb's copy keeps in-frame clones and lacks some. V and J calls and clone size follow that table, whereas D and trimming were derived from the DNA. The table has roughly 180,000 clones, roughly 76% seen once. This chain links TRBV28 with TRBJ1-1, with D possibly TRBD1 on 6 matching bases. Sequencing was performed on peripheral blood. This TCR was sampled from a woman aged 40 to 50 with COVID-19, enrolled during active disease. CDR3 DNA sequence: TGTGCCAGCAGCCTAACAGGGTATACTGAAGCTTTCTTT. It is translated as CASSLTGYTEAFF.